These 18 T cell receptor beta chains were sequenced from one sample in a study of blood T cell repertoires in COVID-19. Profiling relied on immunoSEQ multiplex PCR, and the TCRdb table lists in-frame clones only, not all of them. The sample holds fewer than 200,000 clones, 70% to 90% seen once. Input material: peripheral blood. The receptors were gathered from a woman older than 75 with acute or convalescent COVID-19.

This clone was seen only a few times. The chain combines TRBV9 with TRBJ2-3; 10 bases align to TRBD1. With 2 bases clipped from V and 6 bases from J, the junction kept 6 bases outside the gene matches. The CDR3 has 15 residues. Germline loops: CDR1 SGDLS, CDR2 YYNGEE. The CDR3 nucleotides are TGTGCCAGCAGCGTCCGGGACAGGGGAGTGGATACGCAGTATTTT. Translation: CASSVRDRGVDTQYF. The variable domain in full, with the rest retrieved from reference TRBV9 and TRBJ2-3, is DSGVTQTPKHLITATGQRVTLRCSPRSGDLSVYWYQQSLDQGLQFLIQYYNGEERAKGNILERFSAQQFPDLHSELNLSSLELGDSALYFCASSVRDRGVDTQYFGPGTRLTVL.

This clone was detected only once. This chain joins TRBV30 and TRBJ2-5; perhaps TRBD2 as D (6 bases). This CDR3 is 12 amino acids long. Germline assignment: CDR1 GTSNPN and CDR2 SVGIG (reference sequence). V lost 3 bases to trimming and J lost 5 bases, with 10 bases between them. CDR3 coding DNA: TGTGCCTGGAGAAGGGCGGGGGAGACCCAGTACTTC. This gives the protein CAWRRAGETQYF.

CDR3 DNA sequence: TGTGCCAGCAGCCGAACGAACAGGGGGGTCTACGAGCAGTACTTC. Its protein is CASSRTNRGVYEQYF. This sequence joins TRBV6-2 or TRBV6-3 and TRBJ2-7, with 8 bases identical to TRBD1. This CDR3 has 15 amino acids. CDR1 and CDR2 (germline): MNHEY, SVGEGT. Germline trimming cut 6 bases from V and 3 bases from J; bases unmatched to any gene: 10.

The gene calls are TRBV6-6 and TRBJ1-3; D is perhaps TRBD1 (5 bases). CDR3 length equals 13 residues. Per the germline V gene, CDR1 is MNHNY and CDR2 is SVGAGI (reference sequence). The V and J ends lost 8 bases and 4 bases respectively, with 12 bases between them. This chain's CDR3 is CASVPGGGNTIYF. In nucleotides, the CDR3 is TGTGCCAGCGTCCCGGGGGGAGGAAACACCATATATTTT.

CDR3 nucleotides: TGTGCCAGCAGCTTCAGGGGCACCACCACAGATACGCAGTATTTT. Its protein is CASSFRGTTTDTQYF. V usage is TRBV11-3 and J usage is TRBJ2-3; D is perhaps TRBD1 (6 bases). The CDR3 is 15 residues long. V lost 3 bases and J 2 bases, leaving 12 bases between the germline ends. The V gene's germline CDR1 is SGHNT and CDR2 YENEEA. Full variable domain (rest looked up from reference TRBV11-3 and TRBJ2-3): EAGVVQSPRYKIIEKKQPVAFWCNPISGHNTLYWYLQNLGQGPELLIRYENEEAVDDSQLPKDRFSAERLKGVDSTLKIQPAELGDSAVYLCASSFRGTTTDTQYFGPGTRLTVL.

This chain connects TRBV7-2 to TRBJ2-7, with D possibly being TRBD1 (6 bases). Germline CDR1 is SGHTA and CDR2 is FQGNSA. V was pared by 5 bases and J by 2 bases, with 13 bases between. The CDR3 is 14 amino acids. CDR3 sequence (DNA): TGTGCCAGCAGCCTATGGACAGAGACCTACGAGCAGTACTTC. This sequence encodes CASSLWTETYEQYF.

CDR3 in amino acids: CASSTLSGELFF. In DNA form, the CDR3 reads TGTGCCAGCAGCACATTGTCGGGGGAGCTGTTTTTT. J is TRBJ2-2 and V is TRBV7-2; unclear D gene. Germline assignment: CDR1 SGHTA and CDR2 FQGNSA. The V gene lost 5 bases and the J gene lost 8 bases, with 9 bases spanning the gap. The CDR3 is made up of 12 amino acids.

V gene TRBV19 combines with J gene TRBJ2-3; 8 bases fit TRBD1. This CDR3 contains 16 residues. J was trimmed by 6 bases and V by 3 bases; bases with no gene match: 11. CDR1 and CDR2 from the germline V gene are LNHDA and SQIVND (reference sequence). CDR3 residues: CASSIPGQGGGDTQYF. The CDR3 DNA reads TGTGCCAGTAGTATCCCCGGACAGGGAGGAGGGGATACGCAGTATTTT. The full variable domain, in which reference TRBV19 and TRBJ2-3 provide the parts outside the CDR3, is DGGITQSPKYLFRKEGQNVTLSCEQNLNHDAMYWYRQDPGQGLRLIYYSQIVNDFQKGDIAEGYSVSREKKESFPLTVTSAQKNPTAFYLCASSIPGQGGGDTQYFGPGTRLTVL.

The rearrangement uses TRBV4-3 and TRBJ1-1, with a possible D match to TRBD1 (5 bases). The CDR3 extends over 16 amino acids. The V end was cut by 4 bases, the J end by 1 base, with 16 bases between. CDR1 LGHNA and CDR2 YSLEER come from the germline V gene. DNA of the CDR3: TGCGCCAGCAGCCGCGGGGTGGGGGGTTCGAACACTGAAGCTTTCTTT. It is translated as CASSRGVGGSNTEAFF.

This clone was detected only a few times. This chain links TRBV6-2 or TRBV6-3 with TRBJ2-7; D uncertain. The CDR3 runs 14 residues. Germline values: CDR1 MNHEY, CDR2 SVGEGT. V was clipped by 5 bases and J by 9 bases, with 20 bases between them. The DNA of the CDR3 is TGTGCCAGCAGTCTAATTGCCGTAAGAGGTGGGCAGTACTTC. Translated: CASSLIAVRGGQYF.

This chain connects TRBV7-2 to TRBJ1-5, with 12 bases that match TRBD1. CDR3 length: 16 amino acids. J gave up 6 bases and V 4 bases, and 7 bases lay outside the gene matches. Germline-derived CDR1 and CDR2 are SGHTA and FQGNSA. The CDR3 DNA is TGTGCCAGCAGCTACGCCGGGACAGGGGGCAGTCAGCCCCAGCATTTT. This gives the protein CASSYAGTGGSQPQHF. Full variable domain (outside the CDR3, taken from reference TRBV7-2 and TRBJ1-5): GAGVSQSPSNKVTEKGKDVELRCDPISGHTALYWYRQSLGQGLEFLIYFQGNSAPDKSGLPSDRFSAERTGGSVSTLTIQRTQQEDSAVYLCASSYAGTGGSQPQHFGDGTRLSIL.

The chain employs TRBV19 and TRBJ1-4, with TRBD1 matching over 8 bases. V lost 6 bases, J lost 7 bases, and 13 bases stayed unmatched. This CDR3 comprises 16 residues. The germline V gene has CDR1 LNHDA and CDR2 SQIVND (reference sequence). The CDR3 nucleotides read TGTGCCAGTAGAAAACGGACAGGGAACCTCAGTGAAAAACTGTTTTTT. This gives the protein CASRKRTGNLSEKLFF.

The chain links TRBV5-4 to TRBJ2-7, with D possibly being TRBD1 (6 bases). V lost 3 bases and J 4 bases, leaving 14 bases between the germline ends. CDR1 SGHNT and CDR2 YYREEE come from the germline V gene (reference sequence). The CDR3 covers 14 residues. CDR3 sequence: CASSYTTGPYEQYF. The CDR3 bases are TGTGCCAGCAGCTACACGACAGGCCCGTACGAGCAGTACTTC.

This rearrangement joins TRBV6-6 to TRBJ1-2; TRBD1 matches 11 bases. From germline, CDR1 is MNHNY and CDR2 SVGAGI (reference sequence). The CDR3 totals 14 residues. V was clipped by 4 bases and J by 5 bases; unmatched bases: 3. The CDR3, as DNA: TGTGCCAGCAGTTCCGGGACAGGGGGTTATGGCTACACCTTC. This sequence encodes CASSSGTGGYGYTF.

V gene TRBV19 combines with J gene TRBJ1-4, with 7 bases aligning to TRBD1. V shed 5 bases and J 3 bases; nucleotides not matched to a gene: 12. The CDR3 sequence is 17 residues long. Germline V gene data show CDR1 as LNHDA and CDR2 as SQIVND (reference sequence). Written as DNA, the CDR3 is TGTGCCAGTAGTGGACAGGTGGAAGATCAGGCTAATGAAAAACTGTTTTTT. It translates to CASSGQVEDQANEKLFF.

The chain links TRBV21-1 to TRBJ1-6. TRBV21-1 is given as a pseudogene. The CDR3 has 16 amino acids. CDR3 sequence: CASSKAGRVANSPLHF. The CDR3, as DNA: TGTGCCAGCAGCAAAGCAGGGAGGGTGGCGAATTCACCCCTCCACTTT.

Points on this clone: Different DNA sequences within this sample yield the same CDR3. The rearrangement joins TRBV7-2 to TRBJ2-1; 9 bases fit TRBD1. The CDR3 extends over 15 amino acids. The germline V gene encodes CDR1 SGHTA and CDR2 FQGNSA. V was pared by 5 bases and J by 3 bases, with 5 bases of the junction left unmatched. CDR3 in DNA: TGTGCCAGCAGCCTTGAGGGACAGGGCTACAATGAGCAGTTCTTC. This encodes CASSLEGQGYNEQFF.

V usage is TRBV2 and J usage is TRBJ1-5; no reliable D call. V was cut by 8 bases and J by 5 bases, with 13 bases left in between. Per germline, CDR1 SNHLY and CDR2 FYNNEI. The CDR3 is made up of 13 amino acids. The CDR3 sequence: CASQVYGDQPQHF. In DNA, the CDR3 is TGTGCCAGCCAGGTCTATGGCGATCAGCCCCAGCATTTT.